These 7 T cell receptor beta chains came from one sample sequenced in a study of OX40 agonist ivuxolimab in advanced cancers. Only in-frame clones appear in the TCRdb table, and some are missing; sequencing was by immunoSEQ multiplex PCR. The sample yields about 86,000 clones, roughly 89% seen once. Specimen: CD4+ or CD8+ T cells sorted from blood, collected in a trial of the OX40 agonist ivuxolimab. All receptors derive from an adult with an advanced solid tumor such as melanoma, head and neck, liver or kidney cancer.

Concerning this clone itself: Other DNA sequences of this sample code for an identical CDR3. V usage is TRBV6-5 and J usage is TRBJ1-1; perhaps TRBD1 as D (5 bases). The germline CDR1 and CDR2 sequences are MNHEY and SVGAGI. Trimming removed 2 bases at V and 0 bases at J, with 7 bases between. The CDR3 extends over 14 amino acids. The CDR3 DNA reads TGTGCCAGCAGTTACCAGGGATTGAACACTGAAGCTTTCTTT. Its translation: CASSYQGLNTEAFF.

Concerning this clone: Relative to the germline gene, one junction end is altered; a read error may explain this. The V gene is TRBV28, the J gene TRBJ1-2; a possible D gene is TRBD1 (5 bases). The CDR3 is 14 amino acids. Germline-derived CDR1 and CDR2 are MDHEN and SYDVKM. CDR3 DNA sequence: TGTGCCAGCAGTTGGGGGTTGAGGGGCGATGGCTACATCTTC. This gives the protein CASSWGLRGDGYIF.

The chain uses TRBV15 and TRBJ1-2; D ambiguous. The ends were cut back, 0 bases at V and 10 bases at J, with 9 bases in the middle. Germline V gene sequence: CDR1 LNHNV, CDR2 YYDKDF (reference sequence). The CDR3 runs 12 residues. The CDR3 spells CATSRDGVLYTF. CDR3 DNA sequence: TGTGCCACCAGCAGAGATGGCGTCCTCTACACCTTC.

This chain uses TRBV6-1 with TRBJ2-5; 7 bases are a match to TRBD2. Unmatched junction bases numbered 10, after V lost 1 base and J lost 11 bases. The germline V gene has CDR1 MNHNS and CDR2 SASEGT. The CDR3 has 14 residues. The CDR3 DNA is TGTGCCAGCAGTGAAGATAGGACTAGACCCCAGCAGTACTTC. Its translation: CASSEDRTRPQQYF.

This rearrangement joins TRBV27 to TRBJ1-2, with D maybe TRBD1 (5 bases). Germline V gene sequence: CDR1 MNHEY, CDR2 SMNVEV (reference sequence). The V end lost 3 bases, the J end lost 5 bases, and 10 bases lay between the germline ends. The CDR3 length is 13 residues. The CDR3 sequence is CASSFRGGYGYTF. CDR3 DNA sequence: TGTGCCAGCAGTTTCCGGGGGGGGTATGGCTACACCTTC.

In this sample, this clone turned up a few times. This chain joins TRBV7-9 and TRBJ2-4; D perhaps matches TRBD1 (6 bases). The CDR3 covers 18 residues. Germline V gene lookup returns CDR1 SEHNR and CDR2 FQNEAQ (reference sequence). With 1 base removed from V and 1 base from J, the gap between germline ends came to 17 bases. The CDR3 sequence is CASSLGAVGARAKNIQYF. CDR3 bases: TGTGCCAGCAGCTTAGGGGCTGTGGGGGCCCGCGCCAAAAACATTCAGTACTTC.

The chain links TRBV11-2 to TRBJ1-1; D is unresolved. The CDR3 spans 13 residues. V was pared by 5 bases and J by 2 bases, with 9 bases between. Germline-derived CDR1 and CDR2 are SGHAT and FQNNGV. The CDR3 DNA is TGTGCCAGCAGCACCGGACGTAACACTGAAGCTTTCTTT. It translates to CASSTGRNTEAFF.